The sequence of this T cell receptor beta chain was determined in a study of T cell repertoires in cytomegalovirus infection. Study details: Public signatures in TCR beta pointed to CMV infection and matching HLA type. Study-wide findings and caveats: Summed frequency of public TCR beta families distinguished CMV carriers with the relevant HLA. Clonotype analysis showed dominance of the ex vivo response by HLA-C-restricted CMV-specific TCR beta clonotypes.

TCRdb reanalysed the reads using MiXCR and keeps one entry per CDR3 protein. The repertoire holds roughly 320,000 distinct CDR3 sequences, approximately 9.5% seen once, with approximately 4.5% in the top ten. Trimming shortened V by 5 bases and J by 4 bases, and 17 bases separated the two germline ends. Germline loops: CDR1 SGHTA, CDR2 FQGNSA. CDR3 length equals 15 residues. This clonotype appeared many times. Its matching antigen is unknown. The source of this sequence is a human donor in good health (CMV status not recorded). Some clones in this sample may be carry-over from other donors' samples. Source material: PBMCs. The V call is TRBV7-2, the J call TRBJ2-5; tentatively, D is TRBD1 (6 bases). The CDR3 region has the DNA TGTGCCAGCAGCCTATATCTGGGGGCTCGAGAGACCCAGTACTTC. Amino acids: CASSLYLGARETQYF.